This TCR beta chain was sequenced for a study of shared clonotypes between healthy human individuals. Study-wide background: A donor's plate count was three for CD4 naive and three for CD4 memory; CD8 naive had two and CD8 memory one.

Memory CD4+ cells were the fraction left after CD45RA+ naive selection. Study results and caveats: Generation probability values for non-shared clonotypes were lower than those for clonotypes shared by all four donors.

Some clones are missing from TCRdb's copy, which holds only in-frame ones; the method was immunoSEQ multiplex PCR. There are approximately 530,000 clones in the sample; around 95% occur only once, and around 0.066% lies in the top ten. With 10 bases clipped from V and 4 bases from J, the junction kept 5 bases outside the gene matches. This CDR3 region has 12 residues. CDR1 and CDR2 (germline): MDHEN, SYDVKM. A word on this clone: Its matching antigen is unknown.

The clonotype originates from a woman aged 25-40 years in good health. The J gene is TRBJ1-2, the V gene TRBV28; TRBD1 matches at 8 bases. The material sequenced was naive CD4+ T cells sorted from blood. Subset indicated: CD45RA+ positively selected. This CDR3 reads CANQGAGYGYTF. CDR3 nucleotide sequence: TGTGCCAATCAGGGGGCGGGCTATGGCTACACCTTC.